The 5 T cell receptor beta chains below all came from one sample that was sequenced in a study of identical twins. TCRdb called the 5' RACE reads again in MiXCR, with one record for every CDR3 protein. This table holds around 1.7 million distinct CDR3 sequences, less than 40% found once. Material for sequencing was cord blood. The receptors originated from a newborn girl in good health.

This rearrangement joins TRBV7-8 to TRBJ2-1; 11 nucleotides line up with TRBD2. J lost 1 base, V lost 4 bases, and 15 bases had no gene match. CDR1 and CDR2 from the germline V gene are SGHVS and FQNEAQ. CDR3 length equals 20 residues. The CDR3 sequence is CASSSSGLAGGLNSYNEQFF. CDR3 coding DNA: TGTGCCAGCAGCTCTTCCGGTCTAGCGGGAGGACTGAATTCCTACAATGAGCAGTTCTTC.

The rearrangement joins TRBV7-3 to TRBJ2-4; TRBD2 might be the D (5 bases). The last part of the DNA fits TRBJ2-7 better; the J call may be wrong. The germline V gene has CDR1 SGHTA and CDR2 FQGTGA. CDR3 length: 13 residues. CDR3 in amino acids: CASSLLSGSEQYF. CDR3 nucleotides: TGTGCCAGCAGCTTACTGAGCGGCTCCGAGCAGTACTTC.

At least ten counts were recorded for this clonotype. This chain joins TRBV27 and TRBJ1-2, with unresolved D. Trimming cost V 4 bases and J 2 bases, with 11 bases left between them. Germline CDR1 MNHEY, CDR2 SMNVEV (reference sequence). CDR3 length: 14 amino acids. CDR3 nucleotide sequence: TGTGCCAGCAGTTCCGTCACGAGAAACTATGGCTACACCTTC. Translation gives CASSSVTRNYGYTF.

The chain recombines TRBV5-1 with TRBJ2-7; no reliable D call. Trimming stripped 3 bases from V and 3 bases from J, with 4 bases between. CDR1 is SGHRS and CDR2 is YFSETQ in the germline V gene. The CDR3 covers 11 residues. Written as DNA, the CDR3 is TGCGCCAGCAGCTGGTGCTACGAGCAGTACTTC. Residues: CASSWCYEQYF.

This clonotype was seen a handful of times. The V and J genes are TRBV28 and TRBJ2-7; 12 nucleotides line up with TRBD1. The J call is doubtful: the DNA matches TRBJ2-3 better. Germline assignment: CDR1 MDHEN and CDR2 SYDVKM. CDR3 length equals 15 residues. The CDR3: CASSSGTGGYNEQYF. DNA of the CDR3: TGTGCCAGCAGTTCCGGGACAGGGGGCTACAATGAGCAGTATTTT.